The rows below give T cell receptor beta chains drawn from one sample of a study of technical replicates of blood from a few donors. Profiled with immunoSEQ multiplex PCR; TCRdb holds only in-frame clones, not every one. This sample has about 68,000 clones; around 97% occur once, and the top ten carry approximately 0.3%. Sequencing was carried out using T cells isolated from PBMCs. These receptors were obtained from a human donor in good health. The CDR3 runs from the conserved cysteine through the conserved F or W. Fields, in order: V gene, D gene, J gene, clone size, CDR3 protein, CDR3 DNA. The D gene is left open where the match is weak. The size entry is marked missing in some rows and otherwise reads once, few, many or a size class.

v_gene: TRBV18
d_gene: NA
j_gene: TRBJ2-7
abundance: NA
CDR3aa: CASSPAERLVYEQYF
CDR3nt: TGTGCCAGCTCACCCGCTGAGCGTCTGGTCTACGAGCAGTACTTC

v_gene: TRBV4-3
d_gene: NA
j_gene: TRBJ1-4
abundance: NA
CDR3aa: CASSQVSPATNEKLFF
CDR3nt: TGCGCCAGCAGCCAGGTAAGTCCGGCAACTAATGAAAAACTGTTTTTT

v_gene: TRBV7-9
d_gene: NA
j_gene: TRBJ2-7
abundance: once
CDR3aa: CASSSGTLRDEQYF
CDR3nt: TGTGCCAGCAGTTCCGGGACACTCAGGGACGAGCAGTACTTC

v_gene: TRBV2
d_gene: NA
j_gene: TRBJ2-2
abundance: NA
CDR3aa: CASSPWPLTGELFF
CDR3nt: TGTGCCAGCAGTCCGTGGCCTCTCACCGGGGAGCTGTTTTTT

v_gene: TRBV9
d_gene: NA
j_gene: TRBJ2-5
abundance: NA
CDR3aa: CASSVYPSTAQETQYF
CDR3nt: TGTGCCAGCAGCGTATACCCCTCGACAGCGCAAGAGACCCAGTACTTC

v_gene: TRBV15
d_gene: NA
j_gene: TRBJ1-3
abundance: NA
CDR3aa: CATSIVGGSGNTIYF
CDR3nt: TGTGCCACCAGCATCGTCGGCGGCTCTGGAAACACCATATATTTT

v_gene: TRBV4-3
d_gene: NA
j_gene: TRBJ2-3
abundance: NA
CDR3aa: CASSPAGVRSTDTQYF
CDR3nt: TGCGCCAGCAGCCCGGCCGGGGTAAGAAGCACAGATACGCAGTATTTT

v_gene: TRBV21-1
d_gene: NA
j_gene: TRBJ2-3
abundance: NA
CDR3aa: CASSKASTASTDTQYF
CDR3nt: TGTGCCAGCAGCAAAGCCAGCACAGCCAGCACAGATACGCAGTATTTT

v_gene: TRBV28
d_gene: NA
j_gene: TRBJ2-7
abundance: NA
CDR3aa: CASSLTVTYEQYF
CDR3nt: TGTGCCAGCAGTTTGACAGTAACCTACGAGCAGTACTTC

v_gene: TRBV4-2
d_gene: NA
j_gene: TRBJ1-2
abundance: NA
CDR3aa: CASSQQPQEPPTNYGYTF
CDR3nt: TGTGCCAGCAGCCAACAACCGCAGGAACCCCCTACTAACTATGGCTACACCTTC

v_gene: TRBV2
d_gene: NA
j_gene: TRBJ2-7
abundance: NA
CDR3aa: CASSGVPRADPYEQYF
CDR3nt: TGTGCCAGCAGTGGGGTACCGAGGGCAGACCCCTACGAGCAGTACTTC

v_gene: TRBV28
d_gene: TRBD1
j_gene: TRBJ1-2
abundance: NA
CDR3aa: CASSMGQAKVYGYTF
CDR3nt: TGTGCCAGCAGCATGGGACAGGCCAAAGTATATGGCTACACCTTC

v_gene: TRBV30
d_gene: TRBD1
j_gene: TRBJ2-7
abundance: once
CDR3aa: CAWGTVTYEQYF
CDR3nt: TGTGCCTGGGGGACAGTAACCTACGAGCAGTACTTC

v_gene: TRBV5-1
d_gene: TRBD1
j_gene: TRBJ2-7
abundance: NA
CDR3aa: CASSPGDRIYEQYF
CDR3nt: TGCGCCAGCAGCCCCGGGGACAGAATCTACGAGCAGTACTTC

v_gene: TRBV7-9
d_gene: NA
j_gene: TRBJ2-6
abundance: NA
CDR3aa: CASSPQGSGANVLTF
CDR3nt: TGTGCCAGCAGTCCTCAGGGGTCTGGGGCCAACGTCCTGACTTTC

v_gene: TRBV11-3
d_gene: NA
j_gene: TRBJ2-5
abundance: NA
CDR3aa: CASSLGRSSETQYF
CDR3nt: TGTGCCAGCAGCTTAGGGCGGAGTTCCGAGACCCAGTACTTC

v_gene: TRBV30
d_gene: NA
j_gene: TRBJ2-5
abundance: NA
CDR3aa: CAWYLEEETQYF
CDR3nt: TGTGCCTGGTACTTAGAGGAAGAGACCCAGTACTTC

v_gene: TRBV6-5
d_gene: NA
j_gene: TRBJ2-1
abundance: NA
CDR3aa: CASSSGPYLYNEQFF
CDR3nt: TGTGCCAGTAGTAGCGGTCCATACCTCTACAATGAGCAGTTCTTC

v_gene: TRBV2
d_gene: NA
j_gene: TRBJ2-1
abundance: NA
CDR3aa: CASRKGEGLSEQFF
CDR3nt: TGTGCCAGCAGAAAGGGGGAGGGCCTTAGTGAGCAGTTCTTC

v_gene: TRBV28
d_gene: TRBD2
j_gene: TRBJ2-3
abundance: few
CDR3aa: CASRTSGKSDTQYF
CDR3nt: TGTGCCAGCAGGACTAGCGGGAAGTCAGATACGCAGTATTTT

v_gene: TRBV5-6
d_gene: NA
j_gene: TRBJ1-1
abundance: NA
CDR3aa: CASSLDDKLNTEAFF
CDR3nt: TGTGCCAGCAGCTTGGATGACAAGCTGAACACTGAAGCTTTCTTT

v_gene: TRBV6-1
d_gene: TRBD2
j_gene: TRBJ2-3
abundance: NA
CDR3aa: CASSETSGSSDTQYF
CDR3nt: TGTGCCAGCAGTGAAACTAGCGGGAGTTCAGATACGCAGTATTTT

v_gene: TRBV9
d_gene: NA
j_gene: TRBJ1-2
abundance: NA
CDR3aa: CASSEDRDWEGYTF
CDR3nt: TGTGCCAGCAGCGAAGATAGGGATTGGGAGGGCTACACCTTC

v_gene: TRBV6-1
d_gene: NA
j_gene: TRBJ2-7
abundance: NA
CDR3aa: CASSDRGFSSYEQYF
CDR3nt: TGTGCCAGCAGTGACCGCGGGTTTAGCTCCTACGAGCAGTACTTC

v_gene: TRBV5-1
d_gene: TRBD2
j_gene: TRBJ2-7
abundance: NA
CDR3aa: CASSLREGYEQYF
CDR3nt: TGCGCCAGCAGCTTGAGGGAGGGTTACGAGCAGTACTTC

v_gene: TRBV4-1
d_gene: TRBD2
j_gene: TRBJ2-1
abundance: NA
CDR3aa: CASSPQGLAGKNEQFF
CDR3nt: TGCGCCAGCAGCCCTCAGGGACTAGCGGGAAAGAATGAGCAGTTCTTC

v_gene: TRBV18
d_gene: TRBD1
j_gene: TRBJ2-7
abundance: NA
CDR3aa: CASSPPGQAYEQYF
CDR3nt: TGTGCCAGCTCACCACCAGGACAGGCCTACGAGCAGTACTTC

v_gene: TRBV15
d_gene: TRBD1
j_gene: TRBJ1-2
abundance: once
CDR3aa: CATSSPAGGNNYGYTF
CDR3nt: TGTGCCACCAGCAGCCCAGCAGGGGGTAATAACTATGGCTACACCTTC

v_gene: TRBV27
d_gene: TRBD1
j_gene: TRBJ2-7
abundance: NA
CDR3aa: CASSPSIGQGVYEQYF
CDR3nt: TGTGCCAGCAGTCCTTCAATCGGACAGGGAGTCTACGAGCAGTACTTC

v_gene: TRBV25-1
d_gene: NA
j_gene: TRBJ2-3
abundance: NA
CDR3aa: CASSESFTRGGTQYF
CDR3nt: TGTGCCAGCAGTGAATCCTTTACCAGGGGCGGTACGCAGTATTTT

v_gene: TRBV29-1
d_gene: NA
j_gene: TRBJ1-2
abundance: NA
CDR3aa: CSVEVSDSPRHGYTF
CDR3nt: TGCAGCGTTGAAGTTTCTGACAGTCCGAGGCATGGCTACACCTTC

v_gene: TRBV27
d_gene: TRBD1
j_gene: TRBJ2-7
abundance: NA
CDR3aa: CASSLYSGTGVSYEQYF
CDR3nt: TGTGCCAGCAGTTTATATTCCGGGACAGGGGTCTCCTACGAGCAGTACTTC

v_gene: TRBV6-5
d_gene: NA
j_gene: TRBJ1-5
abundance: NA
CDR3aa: CASSYGSRGNQPQHF
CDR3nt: TGTGCCAGCAGTTACGGCTCGAGGGGCAATCAGCCCCAGCATTTT

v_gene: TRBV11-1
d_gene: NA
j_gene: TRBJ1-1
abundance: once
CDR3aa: CASSPIMNTEAFF
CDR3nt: TGTGCCAGCAGTCCTATCATGAACACTGAAGCTTTCTTT

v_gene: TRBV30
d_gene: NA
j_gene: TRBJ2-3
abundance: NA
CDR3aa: CAWSVGSGSTDTQYF
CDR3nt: TGTGCCTGGAGTGTAGGTAGCGGAAGCACAGATACGCAGTATTTT

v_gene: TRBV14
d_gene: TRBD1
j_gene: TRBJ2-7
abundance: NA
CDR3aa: CASSHWTGGYEQYF
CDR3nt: TGTGCCAGCAGCCATTGGACAGGAGGCTACGAGCAGTACTTC

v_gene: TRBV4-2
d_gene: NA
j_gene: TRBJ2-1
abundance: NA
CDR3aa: CASSQVAGTLAYNEQFF
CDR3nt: TGTGCCAGCAGCCAAGTAGCCGGGACTTTGGCCTACAATGAGCAGTTCTTC

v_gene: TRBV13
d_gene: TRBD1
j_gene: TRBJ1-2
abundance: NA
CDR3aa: CASSLSPGIHQGGYAYHYGYTF
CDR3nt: TGTGCCAGCAGCCTCAGCCCCGGCATACACCAGGGGGGATATGCTTATCACTATGGCTACACCTTC

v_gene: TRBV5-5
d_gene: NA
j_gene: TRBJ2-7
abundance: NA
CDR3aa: CASRLGGGTNPYEQYF
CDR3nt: TGTGCCAGCAGACTGGGAGGGGGGACAAACCCCTACGAGCAGTACTTC

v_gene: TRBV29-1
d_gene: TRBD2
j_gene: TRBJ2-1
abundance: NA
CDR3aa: CSVDFRLADNEQFF
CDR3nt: TGCAGCGTTGATTTTAGACTAGCGGACAATGAGCAGTTCTTC

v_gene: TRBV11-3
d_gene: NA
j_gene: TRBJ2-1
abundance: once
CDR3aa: CASSLEVSEQFF
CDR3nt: TGTGCCAGCAGCCTAGAGGTGAGTGAGCAGTTCTTC

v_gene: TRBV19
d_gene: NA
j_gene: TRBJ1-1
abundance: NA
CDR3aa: CASSLSNTEAFF
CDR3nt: TGTGCCAGTAGCCTTTCGAACACTGAAGCTTTCTTT

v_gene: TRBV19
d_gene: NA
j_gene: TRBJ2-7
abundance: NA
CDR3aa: CASSALEEQYF
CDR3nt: TGTGCCAGTAGTGCGTTAGAAGAGCAGTACTTC

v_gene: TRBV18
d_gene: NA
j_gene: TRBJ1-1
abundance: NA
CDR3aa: CASSAQGNSRVDTEAFF
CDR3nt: TGTGCCAGCTCAGCACAGGGAAATTCGAGGGTGGACACTGAAGCTTTCTTT

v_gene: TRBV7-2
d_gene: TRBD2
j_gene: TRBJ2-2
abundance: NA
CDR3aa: CASSLSLAGLNTGELFF
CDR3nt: TGTGCCAGCAGCTTAAGTCTAGCGGGATTAAACACCGGGGAGCTGTTTTTT

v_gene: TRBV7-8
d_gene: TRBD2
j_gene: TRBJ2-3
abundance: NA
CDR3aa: CASSLLAGGPTDTQYF
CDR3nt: TGTGCCAGCAGCTTACTAGCGGGAGGACCCACAGATACGCAGTATTTT

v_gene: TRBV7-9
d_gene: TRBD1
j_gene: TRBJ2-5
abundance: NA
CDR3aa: CASSFDRAKETQYF
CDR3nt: TGTGCCAGCAGCTTCGACAGGGCGAAAGAGACCCAGTACTTC

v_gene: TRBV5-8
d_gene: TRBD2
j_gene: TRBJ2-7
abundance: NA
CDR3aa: CASSLNLAAYEQYF
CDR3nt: TGTGCCAGCAGCTTGAATCTAGCGGCCTACGAGCAGTACTTC

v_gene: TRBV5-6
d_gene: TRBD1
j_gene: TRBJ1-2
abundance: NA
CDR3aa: CASSLDRGQGAWGYTF
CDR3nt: TGTGCCAGCAGCTTGGATCGCGGACAGGGGGCGTGGGGCTACACCTTC

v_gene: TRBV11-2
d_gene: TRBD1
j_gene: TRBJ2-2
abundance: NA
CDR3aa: CASSLGTGDYGELFF
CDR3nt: TGTGCCAGCAGCCTGGGGACAGGGGATTACGGGGAGCTGTTTTTT

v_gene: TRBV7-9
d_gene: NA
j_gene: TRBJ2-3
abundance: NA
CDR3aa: CATYTDTQYF
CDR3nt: TGTGCCACCTACACAGATACGCAGTATTTT

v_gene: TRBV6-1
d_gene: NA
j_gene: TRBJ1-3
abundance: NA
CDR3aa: CASSELRTLSGNTIYF
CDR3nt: TGTGCCAGCAGTGAGCTACGAACGCTCTCTGGAAACACCATATATTTT